This T cell receptor beta chain came from a study of T cells in Graves' hyperthyroidism and ophthalmopathy. This clonotype was seen many times. Its specificity is not known. Among the patients, aged 18 to 65, hyperthyroidism was newly diagnosed and had lasted under 2 months. Exclusion of patients followed from uncontrolled infection, other autoimmune disease, pregnancy or lactation. Study results and caveats: A model of 13 V-J features distinguished ophthalmopathy from stable hyperthyroidism.

J gave up 3 bases and V 3 bases, and 9 bases lay outside the gene matches. This CDR3 comprises 18 residues. Per germline, CDR1 MDHEN and CDR2 SYDVKM. What was amplified from RNA transcripts were TCR beta CDR3 regions. The HTBI primer set was used in a first-round RT-PCR of the TCR CDR3. TCRdb re-called the multiplex PCR reads with MiXCR, one entry per CDR3 protein. The sample contains approximately 370,000 distinct CDR3 sequences, 17% of which appear only once. This receptor was identified in a young woman with Graves' hyperthyroidism that later progressed to Graves' ophthalmopathy. The rearrangement joins TRBV28 to TRBJ2-5; 14 nucleotides line up with TRBD2. Source material: blood. Here the CDR3 DNA reads TGTGCCAGCAGTTTGTCGACTAGCGGGGGGGCCGGTGAAGAGACCCAGTACTTC. It specifies CASSLSTSGGAGEETQYF.